What follows are 17 T cell receptor beta chains derived from one specimen sequenced in a study of blood T cells in healthy people across ages (dated by TCRdb to about 2015). Libraries were built with 5' RACE. Sequenced on an Illumina HiSeq 2500. A second PCR of about 7 to 12 cycles was run with a J-beta primer mix and a sample-barcoded 5' primer. The public reads were reprocessed in TCRdb via fastp at Q25 and MiXCR, keeping in-frame beta chains. Duplicate CDR3 protein sequences are folded into a single record with the most common DNA and genes. In all, the sample holds some 640,000 distinct CDR3 sequences, and around 31% of those were seen once. Clones ranked in the top ten supply 15% to 18% of the sample. The sequenced material came from blood. These receptors originate from a woman of 80 years or more in good health.

This chain links TRBV9 with TRBJ1-2, with a possible D match to TRBD1 (6 bases). V was clipped by 4 bases and J by 4 bases, with 20 bases between them. Germline CDR1 is SGDLS and CDR2 is YYNGEE. The CDR3 contains 16 residues. This CDR3 reads CASSPRRGSGVYGYTF. In DNA, the CDR3 is TGTGCCAGCAGCCCACGAAGGGGGTCGGGGGTCTATGGCTACACCTTC.

This clonotype was seen repeatedly, ten times or more. The rearrangement links TRBV12-3 or TRBV12-4 to TRBJ1-1; tentatively, D is TRBD1 (6 bases). The CDR3 is 14 residues long. V was shortened by 6 bases and J by 2 bases, with 13 bases between the two germline ends. CDR3 residues: CASSHGGGNTEAFF. The CDR3 bases are TGTGCCAGCAGCCACGGGGGGGGCAACACTGAAGCTTTCTTT.

This clonotype was seen many times. The chain recombines TRBV20-1 with TRBJ2-3, with D possibly being TRBD1 (6 bases). The germline gives CDR1 DFQATT, CDR2 SNEGSKA (reference sequence). This CDR3 is built from 14 residues. V lost 0 bases to trimming and J lost 1 base, with 8 bases between them. In nucleotides, the CDR3 is TGCAGTGCTAGAGATCCAGGGGGCACAGATACGCAGTATTTT. Protein product: CSARDPGGTDTQYF.

This chain connects TRBV10-3 to TRBJ2-1; a weak D match, TRBD1 (6 bases). CDR1 is ENHRY and CDR2 is SYGVKD in the germline V gene. The CDR3 is made up of 15 amino acids. Trimming shortened V by 3 bases and J by 0 bases, and 9 bases separated the two germline ends. The CDR3 nucleotides are TGTGCCATCAGTGATCAGGACAGCTCCTACAATGAGCAGTTCTTC. Translated, it gives CAISDQDSSYNEQFF.

The chain joins TRBV20-1 to TRBJ1-5; D remains ambiguous. V lost 2 bases and J lost 1, with 6 bases in between. Germline CDR1 and CDR2: DFQATT and SNEGSKA (reference sequence). This CDR3 spans 13 amino acids. CDR3 loop: CSARHSSNQPQHF. The CDR3 DNA is TGCAGTGCTAGACATTCAAGCAATCAGCCCCAGCATTTT.

V gene TRBV12-3 or TRBV12-4 combines with J gene TRBJ2-2, with 8 bases lining up with TRBD1. V dropped 2 bases and J dropped 5; count of bases not matched to a gene: 4. CDR3 length: 15 residues. The CDR3 region has the DNA TGTGCCAGCAGTTTAACAGGGGGGACAACCGGGGAGCTGTTTTTT. It yields the protein CASSLTGGTTGELFF.

This clonotype was found many times. The J gene is TRBJ2-3, the V gene TRBV5-1; 13 nucleotides match TRBD2. This CDR3 has 20 residues. Germline loops: CDR1 SGHRS, CDR2 YFSETQ. J gave up 1 base and V 4 bases, and 15 bases lay outside the gene matches. CDR3 residues: CASSRKALAGGLSGTDTQYF. In DNA form, the CDR3 reads TGCGCCAGCAGCCGAAAGGCACTAGCGGGGGGGCTTAGTGGCACAGATACGCAGTATTTT. Looking up the rest from reference TRBV5-1 and TRBJ2-3 gives the full variable domain: KAGVTQTPRYLIKTRGQQVTLSCSPISGHRSVSWYQQTPGQGLQFLFEYFSETQRNKGNFPGRFSGRQFSNSRSEMNVSTLELGDSALYLCASSRKALAGGLSGTDTQYFGPGTRLTVL.

This clonotype was observed many times. It may be a read error: a sequence one base away is much more abundant. The chain recombines TRBV20-1 with TRBJ2-5; D assignment may be TRBD1 or TRBD2 (6 bases each). This CDR3 is 14 amino acids long. With 1 base removed from V and 11 bases from J, the gap between germline ends came to 20 bases. Germline V CDR1 and CDR2: DFQATT, SNEGSKA (reference sequence). The CDR3, as DNA: TGCAGTGCTAGAGTTGGGGGGCGCAGAAATGAGCAGTACTTC. Translating gives CSARVGGRRNEQYF.

Ten or more counts support this clonotype. The gene calls are TRBV5-1 and TRBJ2-5; 7 nucleotides line up with TRBD2. V lost 1 base to trimming and J lost 7 bases; unmatched junction nucleotides: 7. Germline values: CDR1 SGHRS, CDR2 YFSETQ. The CDR3 is 14 residues long. CDR3 loop: CASSLSTSTGTQYF. The CDR3 bases are TGCGCCAGCAGCTTGTCGACTAGCACCGGGACCCAGTACTTC.

The table lists this clonotype with many counts. A clone one base away is much larger, so this may be a read error. J is TRBJ2-7 and V is TRBV11-2; maybe TRBD1 (6 bases). The CDR3 contains 15 residues. V was shortened by 0 bases and J by 7 bases, with 16 bases between the two germline ends. The V gene's germline CDR1 is SGHAT and CDR2 FQNNGV. The CDR3 region is CASSLDQGRYNEQYF. CDR3 in DNA: TGTGCCAGCAGCTTAGATCAGGGGAGATACAATGAGCAGTACTTC.

This clonotype was seen a handful of times. A much larger clone lies a single base off, so this may be a read error. The chain carries TRBV7-6 and TRBJ2-3; the D gene is possibly TRBD2 (6 bases). The CDR3 consists of 15 residues. CDR1 SGHVS and CDR2 FNYEAQ come from the germline V gene. The DNA of the CDR3 is TGTACCAGCAGCTTAGCGGTGGGGGGCACAGATACGCAGTATTTT. This translates into CTSSLAVGGTDTQYF.

This clonotype was seen a handful of times. V usage is TRBV29-1 and J usage is TRBJ1-6; 10 bases fit TRBD1. This CDR3 comprises 13 residues. Germline V CDR1 and CDR2: SQVTM, ANQGSEA. The trim removed 6 bases at V and 8 bases at J, leaving 4 bases unmatched. Here the CDR3 reads CSVRGTGDSPLHF. CDR3 bases: TGCAGCGTCCGCGGGACAGGGGATTCACCCCTCCACTTT.

This clonotype was seen ten or more times. The chain has TRBV3-1 and TRBJ2-7; 8 positions agree with TRBD1. Germline-derived CDR1 and CDR2 are LGHDT and YNNKEL (reference sequence). The CDR3 length is 15 residues. V lost 4 bases, J lost 2 bases, and 7 bases stayed unmatched. CDR3 sequence: CASSLTDRGPYEQYF. In DNA form, the CDR3 reads TGTGCCAGCAGCCTCACAGACAGGGGCCCCTACGAGCAGTACTTC.

The chain carries TRBV7-9 and TRBJ2-7, with unresolved D. The CDR3 is 13 residues long. CDR1 and CDR2 (germline): SEHNR, FQNEAQ (reference sequence). Trimming removed 2 bases from V and 3 bases from J, with 8 bases in between. The CDR3 protein is CASSLQVYYEQYF. Here the CDR3 DNA reads TGTGCCAGCAGCTTACAGGTTTACTACGAGCAGTACTTC.

Turning to this clonotype: A much larger clone differs from this one at a single base, so this may be a read error. V gene TRBV20-1 combines with J gene TRBJ1-1; D uncertain. The CDR3 extends over 14 amino acids. Per germline, CDR1 DFQATT and CDR2 SNEGSKA (reference sequence). The CDR3 here is CGARDYGLNTEAFF. The CDR3 DNA follows: TGCGGTGCTAGAGATTATGGACTGAACACTGAAGCTTTCTTT.

The chain recombines TRBV20-1 with TRBJ2-5, with a possible D match to TRBD1 (5 bases). The CDR3 is made up of 15 amino acids. The germline V and J ends were trimmed by 3 bases and 1 base, with 15 bases remaining between them. Per germline, CDR1 DFQATT and CDR2 SNEGSKA (reference sequence). The CDR3 spells CSASRDSMTQETQYF. The CDR3 region has the DNA TGCAGTGCTAGCCGCGACAGTATGACCCAAGAGACCCAGTACTTC.

This clonotype was observed at least ten times. The chain couples TRBV20-1 to TRBJ2-3; TRBD2 agrees at 8 bases. CDR1 is DFQATT and CDR2 is SNEGSKA in the germline V gene (reference sequence). The J segment lost 1 base and the V segment lost 3 bases, leaving 6 bases of the junction unmatched. The CDR3 extends over 15 amino acids. In nucleotides, the CDR3 is TGCAGTGCTAGCGGTGGTAGCGGGGGCACAGATACGCAGTATTTT. Amino acids: CSASGGSGGTDTQYF.